This T cell receptor beta chain came from a study of cytomegalovirus exposure and HLA in healthy donors. Researchers ran the PCR with 60 Vbeta and 13 Jbeta primers. Measured with immunoSEQ multiplex PCR; TCRdb has only the in-frame clones, and not every one. The table shows 150,000 to 200,000 clones, with roughly 85% occurring only once. Regarding this clone: The antigen remains unidentified.

This CDR3 spans 16 amino acids. Study results and limitations: Immune exposure data for these donors was limited to CMV serostatus. The number of N-insertions in an Asian-associated ancestry cluster was reportedly below the approximately 600-donor mean in a later analysis. Within an earlier analysis, most TCR beta V segments proved productive either about 87% or about 30% of the time. A later analysis found common viral pathogens apparently linked to several of the most significant clusters.

The sequenced sample consisted of PBMCs. The receptor was isolated from a man between 25 and 39 years old in good health and CMV-seropositive. This chain links TRBV12-2 with TRBJ2-5; the table names TRBD2, a call not compared with the DNA. TRBV12-2 is noted as a pseudogene. CDR3 region: CASRLTLGGRGETQYF. CDR3 in DNA: TGTGCAAGTCGCCTTACCCTCGGGGGACGCGGAGAGACCCAGTACTTC.